One and the same sample provided the 12 T cell receptor beta chains below, sequenced in a study of cytomegalovirus exposure and HLA in healthy donors. Both 60 Vbeta primers and 13 Jbeta primers went into the PCR. Using immunoSEQ multiplex PCR, the repertoire was profiled, and TCRdb retains in-frame clones only, with some absent. The sample includes around 200,000 clones, about three quarters seen only once; the top ten take less than 3.5%. The sequencing input was PBMCs. Source of these receptors: a woman aged 60-75 years in good health and CMV-seropositive.

The rearrangement joins TRBV5-1 to TRBJ2-1; 9 nucleotides line up with TRBD2. Germline CDR1 SGHRS, CDR2 YFSETQ. The CDR3 contains 15 residues. With 4 bases clipped from V and 7 bases from J, the junction kept 9 bases outside the gene matches. CDR3 region: CASSLTRLAGNEQFF. CDR3 nucleotide sequence: TGCGCCAGCAGCCTCACCCGGCTAGCGGGGAATGAGCAGTTCTTC.

The V call is TRBV7-8, the J call TRBJ2-1; 7 nucleotides line up with TRBD2. The CDR3 is 15 amino acids. Germline CDR1 and CDR2: SGHVS and FQNEAQ. V lost 6 bases, J lost 6 bases, and 11 bases stayed unmatched. CDR3 sequence: CASRSAQRDRNEQFF. CDR3 DNA sequence: TGTGCCAGCAGAAGCGCCCAGCGGGATCGCAATGAGCAGTTCTTC. Combining the CDR3 with reference TRBV7-8 and TRBJ2-1 gives the whole variable domain GAGVSQSPRYKVAKRGQDVALRCDPISGHVSLFWYQQALGQGPEFLTYFQNEAQLDKSGLPSDRFFAERPEGSVSTLKIQRTQQEDSAVYLCASRSAQRDRNEQFFGPGTRLTVL.

The rearrangement joins TRBV5-4 to TRBJ1-1, with 9 bases fitting TRBD1. This CDR3 comprises 15 residues. Germline V gene data show CDR1 as SGHNT and CDR2 as YYREEE (reference sequence). V lost 4 bases to trimming and J lost 6 bases; unmatched junction nucleotides: 10. The CDR3 protein is CASSPSGTGWSEAFF. The CDR3 DNA reads TGTGCCAGCAGCCCGTCCGGGACAGGGTGGTCTGAAGCTTTCTTT.

J is TRBJ2-1 and V is TRBV2; 7 bases line up with TRBD2. Germline loops: CDR1 SNHLY, CDR2 FYNNEI. Losses at the gene ends were 6 bases for V and 4 bases for J; bases not matched to a gene: 9. The CDR3 is 15 amino acids. CDR3 sequence: CASSRTKRGYNEQFF. CDR3 sequence (DNA): TGTGCCAGCAGCCGGACTAAGCGGGGTTACAATGAGCAGTTCTTC. The variable domain in full, completed from reference TRBV2 and TRBJ2-1, reads EPEVTQTPSHQVTQMGQEVILRCVPISNHLYFYWYRQILGQKVEFLVSFYNNEISEKSEIFDDQFSVERPDGSNFTLKIRSTKLEDSAMYFCASSRTKRGYNEQFFGPGTRLTVL.

The chain combines TRBV5-1 with TRBJ2-5; 11 nucleotides line up with TRBD1. The J call could be wrong; TRBJ2-7 is a better fit for the DNA end. This CDR3 region has 15 residues. The germline V gene has CDR1 SGHRS and CDR2 YFSETQ. The CDR3 reads CASRFGTGGSYEQYF. CDR3 coding DNA: TGCGCCAGCAGATTCGGGACAGGGGGCTCCTACGAGCAGTACTTC.

The chain couples TRBV20-1 to TRBJ2-5, with TRBD1 as a possible D gene (5 bases). The CDR3 totals 11 residues. CDR1 DFQATT and CDR2 SNEGSKA come from the germline V gene (reference sequence). The V gene lost 6 bases and the J gene lost 11 bases, with 16 bases spanning the gap. The CDR3 reads CSARQRHDQYF. CDR3 bases: TGCAGTGCCAGACAGCGCCACGATCAGTACTTC.

This chain joins TRBV18 and TRBJ1-2; perhaps TRBD1 as D (6 bases). The V end lost 0 bases, the J end lost 4 bases, and 15 bases lay between the germline ends. The germline V gene has CDR1 KGHSH and CDR2 LQKENI. This CDR3 spans 16 amino acids. This CDR3 reads CASSPPPRGGVYGYTF. CDR3 coding DNA: TGTGCCAGCTCACCACCGCCCAGGGGCGGTGTCTATGGCTACACCTTC. Full variable domain (missing parts from reference TRBV18 and TRBJ1-2): NAGVMQNPRHLVRRRGQEARLRCSPMKGHSHVYWYRQLPEEGLKFMVYLQKENIIDESGMPKERFSAEFPKEGPSILRIQQVVRGDSAAYFCASSPPPRGGVYGYTFGSGTRLTVV.

This clone turned up a few times. The chain recombines TRBV2 with TRBJ2-6, with D tentatively TRBD1 (6 bases). The CDR3 has 17 amino acids. Germline assignment: CDR1 SNHLY and CDR2 FYNNEI. V was clipped by 4 bases and J by 2 bases, with 15 bases between them. In DNA form, the CDR3 reads TGTGCCAGCAGTGGGTACAGGGTGGAACCTGGGGCCAACGTCCTGACTTTC. Amino acid sequence: CASSGYRVEPGANVLTF.

The rearrangement links TRBV4-1 to TRBJ1-2; perhaps TRBD1 as D (6 bases). This CDR3 contains 15 residues. The germline CDR1 and CDR2 sequences are MGHRA and YSYEKL. The V gene lost 0 bases and the J gene lost 2 bases, with 10 bases spanning the gap. The CDR3 DNA is TGCGCCAGCAGCCAAGAGGGGGGGCGGAACTATGGCTACACCTTC. It is translated as CASSQEGGRNYGYTF.

The sample holds one count of this clone. This chain connects TRBV30 to TRBJ1-3; D gene unclear. Trimming removed 1 base from V and 6 bases from J, with 7 bases in between. The CDR3 runs to 12 residues. The germline V gene has CDR1 GTSNPN and CDR2 SVGIG (reference sequence). CDR3 sequence (DNA): TGTGCCTGGAGTGGGCTGGCAAACACCATATATTTT. Translated, it gives CAWSGLANTIYF.

A note on this clone: One junction end disagrees with the germline gene, perhaps due to a read error. Other nucleotide sequences from this sample produce the same CDR3. The chain employs TRBV12-5 and TRBJ2-7, with D hard to call. The CDR3 spans 16 residues. Germline V CDR1 and CDR2: LGHNT, FRNRAP. CDR3 region: CASGSHSRQLLYEQYF. The CDR3 DNA reads as TGTGCTAGTGGTTCCCATTCGAGGCAGCTCCTCTACGAGCAATACTTC.

V gene TRBV2 combines with J gene TRBJ2-2, with TRBD2 identical over 12 bases. Germline V lookup: CDR1 SNHLY, CDR2 FYNNEI. Trimming took 5 bases from V and 8 from J; bases not matched to a gene: 6. The CDR3 is 15 residues long. CDR3 protein: CASSRLAGGQGELFF. As DNA, the CDR3 is TGTGCCAGCAGTCGGCTAGCGGGGGGGCAGGGGGAGCTGTTTTTT.